A selection of T cell receptor beta chains follows, all from one sample in a study of T cells in Graves' hyperthyroidism and ophthalmopathy. TCRdb re-called the multiplex PCR reads with MiXCR, one entry per CDR3 protein. The sample contains about 270,000 distinct CDR3 sequences, 22% of which appear only once. The source material was blood. The origin of the receptors is a man aged 25 to 40 with Graves' ophthalmopathy. CDR3s include the opening cysteine and the closing phenylalanine or tryptophan. The D gene is left open where the match is weak. Size is omitted from some rows. Given values are once, few, many or a class for expanded clones.

>few|TRBD2|TRBJ2-3|TRBV7-9
CASSLSSLAGDHTDTQYF
TGTGCCAGCAGCTTAAGCTCTCTAGCGGGAGACCACACAGATACGCAGTATTTT
>few|NA|TRBJ2-6|TRBV6-1
CASSKKTAANVLTF
TGTGCCAGCAGTAAAAAGACGGCGGCCAACGTCCTGACTTTC
>few|NA|TRBJ2-2|TRBV7-9
CASSTDGNTGELFF
TGTGCCAGCAGCACCGACGGGAACACCGGGGAGCTGTTTTTT
>NA|TRBD1|TRBJ2-7|TRBV6-1
CAGGQGRYEQYF
TGTGCCGGTGGACAGGGGAGGTACGAGCAGTACTTC
>few|NA|TRBJ2-5|TRBV5-4
CASSGRSRETQYF
TGTGCCAGCAGCGGGAGAAGCAGAGAGACCCAGTACTTC
>few|NA|TRBJ2-7|TRBV3-1
CASSQDGDRGLQYF
TGTGCCAGCAGCCAAGACGGTGATCGGGGGTTGCAGTACTTC
>NA|TRBD2|TRBJ2-3|TRBV7-3
CASSLSTSGRPTDTQYF
TGTGCCAGCAGCTTATCCACTAGCGGGAGGCCCACAGATACGCAGTATTTT
>NA|TRBD1|TRBJ2-5|TRBV6-1
CASSRQGAWETQYF
TGTGCCAGCAGTAGACAGGGGGCTTGGGAGACCCAGTACTTC
>few|TRBD2|TRBJ2-2|TRBV7-3
CASSSREVGELFF
TGTGCCAGCAGCTCGCGGGAGGTCGGGGAGCTGTTTTTT
>many|NA|TRBJ2-1|TRBV3-1
CASSQGLAKNPRGEQFF
TGTGCCAGCAGCCAAGGGCTAGCGAAGAACCCACGGGGTGAGCAGTTCTTC